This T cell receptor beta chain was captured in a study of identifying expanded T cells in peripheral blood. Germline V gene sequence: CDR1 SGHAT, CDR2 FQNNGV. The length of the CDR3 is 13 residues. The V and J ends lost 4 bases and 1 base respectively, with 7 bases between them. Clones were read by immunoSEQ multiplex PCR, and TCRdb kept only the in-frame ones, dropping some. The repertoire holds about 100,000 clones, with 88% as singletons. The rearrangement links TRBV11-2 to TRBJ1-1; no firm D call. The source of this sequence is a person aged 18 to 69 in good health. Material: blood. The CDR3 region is CASSWSGNTEAFF. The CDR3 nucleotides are TGTGCCAGCAGCTGGAGTGGGAACACTGAAGCTTTCTTT.